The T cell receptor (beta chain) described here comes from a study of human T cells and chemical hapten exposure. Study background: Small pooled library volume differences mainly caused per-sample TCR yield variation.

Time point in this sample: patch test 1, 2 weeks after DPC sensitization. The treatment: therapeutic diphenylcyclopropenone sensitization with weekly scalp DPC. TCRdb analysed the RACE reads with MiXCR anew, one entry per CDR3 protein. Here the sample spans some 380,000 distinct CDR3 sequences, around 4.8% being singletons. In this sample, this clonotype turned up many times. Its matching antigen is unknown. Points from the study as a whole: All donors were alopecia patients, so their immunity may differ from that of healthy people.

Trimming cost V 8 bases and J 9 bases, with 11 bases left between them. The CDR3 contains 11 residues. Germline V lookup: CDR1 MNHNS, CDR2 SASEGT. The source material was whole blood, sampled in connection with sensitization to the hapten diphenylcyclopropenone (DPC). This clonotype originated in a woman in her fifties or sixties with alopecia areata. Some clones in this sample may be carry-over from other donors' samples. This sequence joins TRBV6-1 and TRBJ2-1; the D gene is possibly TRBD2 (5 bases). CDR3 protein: CASLEGGEQFF. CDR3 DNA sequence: TGTGCCAGCCTCGAGGGCGGTGAGCAGTTCTTC.